This record covers a single T cell receptor (beta chain). This clonotype was counted many times. Its antigen specificity is not known. It has no much larger one-base neighbor in the sample; base qualities were not kept. From the cysteine through the phenylalanine, the CDR3 covers 13 amino acids. The sequence is cut down to CDR3 DNA, 39 bases in frame from base 1. The junction carries 10 bases between V and J, which are trimmed by 8 bases and 1 base respectively. Reading the germline V gene gives CDR1 KGHDR and CDR2 SFDVKD. This specimen comes from a study of neurological immune-mediated disorders (dated by TCRdb to between 2018 and 2021). Some background on the complete study: Among the approximately 34 multiple sclerosis patients, approximately 30 had relapsing-remitting MS and 3 had secondary progressive MS. Peripheral blood TCR-beta repertoires from HTLV-I-associated myelopathy (HAM/TSP) patients, multiple sclerosis patients and healthy controls were compared by UMI-based sequencing. The 106 TCR-beta libraries covered PBMC samples along with longitudinal samples, technical triplicates, and paired sorted CD4+ and CD8+ T-cell subsets. Of the approximately 66 subjects in the cohort, approximately 15 were HAM/TSP patients, around 34 were multiple sclerosis patients, and about 20 were healthy controls.

Libraries from unsorted PBMCs were made from 2 million PBMCs kept in RNAlater at -80 degrees C until RNA extraction. The multiple sclerosis patients were enrolled in a US clinical protocol that used magnetic resonance imaging to evaluate disease progression. Peripheral blood was subjected to Ficoll-Hypaque density gradient centrifugation to isolate PBMCs, which were then cryopreserved in liquid nitrogen. cDNA synthesis used template-switch 5'RACE with a primer carrying a 10-nucleotide random unique molecular identifier tagging each TCR transcript. Over 160 million TCR-beta sequences, covering 15-18 subjects, were produced in each sequencing run. The RNeasy kit was used for extraction of total RNA. TCR-beta VDJ regions were amplified with primers for the TCR constant region and the 5'RACE anchor, using the KAPA Real-time Library Amplification kit. A first PCR added sample indexes and Illumina adaptors, and a second PCR then raised library yield. After Ampure bead purification, the TCR product of roughly 650 bp was size-selected on a 2% E-gel SizeSelection system. Before pooling, library quality was assessed on a Bioanalyzer, concentration was determined with Qubit, and library quantification was performed with the Kapa Library Quantification kit. An Illumina HiSeq 2500 sequenced the libraries paired-end 2 x 150 bp. To increase sequence diversity, about 23-32% phiX was spiked into each library pool. The authors' pipeline ran thus. The quality-filtered reads were processed with the UMI-based MiGEC pipeline, whose error correction step removed more than 80% of the raw TCR sequences. VDJ genes were aligned to IMGT germline references, and clonotypes were defined by unique CDR3 amino acid sequence plus V-J genes. Clonal expansion, Shannon diversity, and CDR3 relatedness (CalcPairwiseDistances, ClusterSamples) were evaluated with VDJtools, and phylogenetic trees were built with CLCbio workbench. Expanded clones were defined as having at least 8 unique UMIs, based on coefficient-of-variation modelling across technical triplicates. TCRdb ran its own pipeline on the public reads, namely fastp trimming at Q25 and MiXCR clone calling, and kept in-frame beta chains. Rows with one shared CDR3 protein collapse into an entry with the most common genes and DNA. TCRdb assigned the V and J calls; the authors' analysis was not used. The sample profile shows approximately 60,000 distinct CDR3 sequences; roughly 4.4% of them were found once. Clones ranked in the top ten supply around 3% of the sample.

Study-wide findings and limitations: Repertoires from 18 of 34 MS patients were grouped by phylogenetic analysis into a cluster of related CDR3 sequences, suggesting a possible repertoire-level signature. The highest TCR clonal expansion was observed in HAM/TSP patients, whereas the lowest was observed in MS patients, even when compared with healthy controls. The MS cluster was not associated with any clinical or MRI features, and the authors stated that larger cohorts are needed. Expanded clones from different subjects shared no identical CDR3 amino acid sequences, which suggests that TCR-beta repertoires were private in all groups.

The source material was PBMCs. The TCR comes from a man aged 45-65 years with multiple sclerosis. The chain is encoded by TRBV24-1 joined to TRBJ1-1; the D gene remains uncertain. In nucleotides, the sequence is TGTGCCACCACGAAGGGTGGGAACACTGAAGCTTTCTTT. The resulting protein is CATTKGGNTEAFF.